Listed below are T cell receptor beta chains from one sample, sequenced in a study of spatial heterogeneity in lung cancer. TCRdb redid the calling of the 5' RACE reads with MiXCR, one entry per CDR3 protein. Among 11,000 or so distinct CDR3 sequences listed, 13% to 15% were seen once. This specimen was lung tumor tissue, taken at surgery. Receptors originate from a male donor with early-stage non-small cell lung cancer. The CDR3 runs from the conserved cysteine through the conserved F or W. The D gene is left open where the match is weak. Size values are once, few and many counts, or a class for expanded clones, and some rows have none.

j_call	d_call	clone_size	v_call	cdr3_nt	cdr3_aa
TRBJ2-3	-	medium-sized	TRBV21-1	TGTGCCAGCAGCAGCAAAGTACGTTCGGGGTCCCCAGATACGCAGTATTTT	CASSSKVRSGSPDTQYF
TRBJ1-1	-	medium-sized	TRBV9	TGTGCCAGCAGCGTAGGACAGCGGAACACTGAAGCTTTCTTT	CASSVGQRNTEAFF
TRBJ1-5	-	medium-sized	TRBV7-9	TGTGCCAGCAGCCATACAGGGCCCGGGGTCAATCAGCCCCAGCATTTT	CASSHTGPGVNQPQHF
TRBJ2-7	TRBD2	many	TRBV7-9	TGTGCCAGCAGGTGGACTAGCGAGACCTACGAGCAGTACTTC	CASRWTSETYEQYF
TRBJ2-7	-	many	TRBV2	TGTGCCAGCTCAACACCCCAGGGCAGCTCCTACGAGCAGTACTTC	CASSTPQGSSYEQYF
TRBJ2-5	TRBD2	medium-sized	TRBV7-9	TGTGCCAGCAGCTTATGGCGGGGGAATCAAGAGACCCAGTACTTC	CASSLWRGNQETQYF
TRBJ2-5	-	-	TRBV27	TGTGCCAGCACCCGGCGTAGTGGGGAGACCCAGTACTTC	CASTRRSGETQYF
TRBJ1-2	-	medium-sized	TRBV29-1	TGCAGCTCCGGGGACGGCATGAACTATGGCTACACCTTC	CSSGDGMNYGYTF
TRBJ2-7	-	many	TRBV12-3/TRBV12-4	TGTGCCAGCAGTTTAGGAGATAGCAGGGCCTACGAGCAGTACTTC	CASSLGDSRAYEQYF
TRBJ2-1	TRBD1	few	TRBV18	TGTGCCAGCTCGATAACACAGGGGGACAATGAGCAGTTCTTC	CASSITQGDNEQFF
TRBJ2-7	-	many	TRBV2	TGTGCCAGCAGGGGCTGGGGCGGAAGCGAGCAGTACTTC	CASRGWGGSEQYF
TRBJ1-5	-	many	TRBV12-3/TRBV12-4	TGTGCCAGCAGCCTAGGGGGGAGAGGCAATCAGCCCCAGCATTTT	CASSLGGRGNQPQHF
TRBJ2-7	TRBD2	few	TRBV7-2	TGTGCCAGCAGCTTCGGACTAGCATCCTACGAGCAGTACTTC	CASSFGLASYEQYF
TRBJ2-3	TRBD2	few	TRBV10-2	TGCGCCAGCAGTGCCCCAGCGGGGGGCACAGATACGCAGTATTTT	CASSAPAGGTDTQYF
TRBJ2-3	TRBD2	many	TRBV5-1	TGCGCCAGCTCAAGCGGGGGGGCGGCAGATACGCAGTATTTT	CASSSGGAADTQYF
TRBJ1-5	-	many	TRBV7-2	TGTGCCAGCAGCTTAGACCAGGGGCCCCATAGCAATCAGCCCCAGCATTTT	CASSLDQGPHSNQPQHF
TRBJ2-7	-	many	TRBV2	TGTGCCAGCACCCGTCCCGGGGGCACCTACGAGCAGTACTTC	CASTRPGGTYEQYF
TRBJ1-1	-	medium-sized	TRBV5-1	TGCGCCAGCAGCTTGGAGCCCAGATCGAACACTGAAGCTTTCTTT	CASSLEPRSNTEAFF
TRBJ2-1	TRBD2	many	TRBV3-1	TGTGCCACCGTAGGGACTAGCGGTGGTAGTGAGCAGTTCTTC	CATVGTSGGSEQFF
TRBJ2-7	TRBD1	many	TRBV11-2	TGTGCCAGCAGCACACGGACAGGGGGCGAGCAGTACTTC	CASSTRTGGEQYF
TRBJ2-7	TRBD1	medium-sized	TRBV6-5	TGTGCCAGCAGGTGGACAGGCGCCTACGAGCAGTACTTC	CASRWTGAYEQYF
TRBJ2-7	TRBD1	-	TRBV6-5	TGTGCCAGCGGACAGGGGCGATACGAGCAGTACTTC	CASGQGRYEQYF